These 16 T cell receptor beta chains were sequenced from one sample in a study of beta chain features in type 1 diabetes. Investigators reverse transcribed all isolated RNA, so they sequenced expressed TCRB transcripts. Repertoires were generated with immunoSEQ multiplex PCR, while TCRdb's copy carries only in-frame clones and drops some. The sample includes 200,000 to 250,000 clones, about 9.3% seen only once; the top ten take about 0.037%. The sample was naive CD4+ T cells from blood. These receptors were obtained from a woman in her late teens or twenties in good health.

This clone was seen a handful of times. V usage is TRBV29-1 and J usage is TRBJ1-3; 7 bases match TRBD1. J lost 4 bases, V lost 6 bases, and 9 bases had no gene match. The CDR3 has 14 amino acids. In germline, CDR1 is SQVTM, CDR2 ANQGSEA. CDR3 in DNA: TGCAGCGTCCGCGGCGACAGGGTAGGAAACACCATATATTTT. Protein: CSVRGDRVGNTIYF.

The sample holds a few counts of this clone. The J gene is TRBJ2-2, the V gene TRBV27; 8 nucleotides match TRBD1. Germline values: CDR1 MNHEY, CDR2 SMNVEV (reference sequence). Trimming cost V 3 bases and J 6 bases; bases outside gene matches: 0. The CDR3 totals 13 residues. The CDR3 protein is CASSFRGPGELFF. The CDR3 nucleotides read TGTGCCAGCAGTTTCAGGGGGCCCGGGGAGCTGTTTTTT.

Only a few counts were recorded for this clone. The chain is built from TRBV9 and TRBJ2-2, with TRBD1 matching over 9 bases. Per the germline V gene, CDR1 is SGDLS and CDR2 is YYNGEE. This CDR3 has 17 amino acids. Trimming took 0 bases from V and 5 from J; bases not matched to a gene: 8. CDR3 coding DNA: TGTGCCAGCAGCGTAGGTATCGGACAGGGGTTGACCGGGGAGCTGTTTTTT. It specifies CASSVGIGQGLTGELFF.

The rearrangement uses TRBV6-1 and TRBJ2-7, with D perhaps TRBD2 (5 bases). Trimming pared 5 bases from V and 3 bases from J, leaving 8 bases between. CDR3 size: 12 residues. Germline CDR1 and CDR2: MNHNS and SASEGT. This CDR3 is CASSPGSYEQYF. CDR3 DNA: TGTGCCAGCAGTCCGGGGAGCTACGAGCAGTACTTC.

This clone was detected a few times. V is TRBV6-1 and J is TRBJ1-2, with D possibly matching TRBD1 (5 bases). CDR1 MNHNS and CDR2 SASEGT come from the germline V gene. Trimming took 2 bases from V and 7 from J, leaving 17 bases between them. There are 15 residues in the CDR3. DNA for the CDR3: TGTGCCAGCAGTGAAATCAGGGCACCGCGATCTGGCTACACCTTC. Its translation: CASSEIRAPRSGYTF.

This clone was recorded a few times. The chain couples TRBV19 to TRBJ2-1; TRBD2 might be the D (5 bases). Per germline, CDR1 LNHDA and CDR2 SQIVND (reference sequence). The V and J ends lost 6 bases and 3 bases respectively, with 15 bases between them. This CDR3 region has 15 residues. The CDR3: CASSPRARGYNEQFF. The CDR3 region has the DNA TGTGCCAGTAGCCCCCGGGCTCGGGGCTACAATGAGCAGTTCTTC.

The CDR3, as DNA: TGTGCCAGCAGCAAGCCGGGACAGGGGGCAGATACGCAGTATTTT. This translates into CASSKPGQGADTQYF. This chain joins TRBV5-4 and TRBJ2-3; 11 nucleotides agree with TRBD1. The germline gives CDR1 SGHNT, CDR2 YYREEE (reference sequence). CDR3 length equals 15 residues. After removal of 4 bases from V and 4 bases from J, the junction contained 5 bases not matched to a gene.

The chain employs TRBV7-6 and TRBJ2-5, with D possibly matching TRBD2 (6 bases). V was cut by 5 bases and J by 4 bases, with 20 bases left in between. This CDR3 spans 16 amino acids. CDR1 and CDR2 from the germline V gene are SGHVS and FNYEAQ. CDR3 in DNA: TGTGCCAGCAGCCGCCGGCGGTTCGAAGCGGGAGAGACCCAGTACTTC. This encodes CASSRRRFEAGETQYF. The complete variable domain, with remaining parts taken from reference TRBV7-6 and TRBJ2-5, reads GAGVSQSPRYKVTKRGQDVALRCDPISGHVSLYWYRQALGQGPEFLTYFNYEAQQDKSGLPNDRFSAERPEGSISTLTIQRTEQRDSAMYRCASSRRRFEAGETQYFGPGTRLLVL.

The chain has TRBV18 and TRBJ1-2; 8 positions match TRBD1. This CDR3 comprises 15 residues. The trim removed 3 bases at V and 8 bases at J, leaving 11 bases unmatched. CDR1 and CDR2 (germline): KGHSH, LQKENI. The CDR3, as DNA: TGTGCCAGCTCACCGGGTGGACAGGGATCAGGCGGCTACACCTTC. It yields the protein CASSPGGQGSGGYTF.

The rearrangement uses TRBV19 and TRBJ2-4, with D possibly matching TRBD1 (6 bases). Germline CDR1 and CDR2: LNHDA and SQIVND (reference sequence). This CDR3 region has 15 residues. V lost 3 bases and J 8 bases, leaving 17 bases between the germline ends. The CDR3 sequence is CASSMSQGRLDIQYF. CDR3 nucleotides: TGTGCCAGTAGTATGTCGCAGGGGCGGTTGGACATTCAGTACTTC. The variable domain in full, completed from reference TRBV19 and TRBJ2-4, reads DGGITQSPKYLFRKEGQNVTLSCEQNLNHDAMYWYRQDPGQGLRLIYYSQIVNDFQKGDIAEGYSVSREKKESFPLTVTSAQKNPTAFYLCASSMSQGRLDIQYFGAGTRLSVL.

This clone was detected a few times. The chain employs TRBV19 and TRBJ2-5; D ambiguous. Trimming left V 1 base short and J 5 bases short, with 8 bases between. The V gene's germline CDR1 is LNHDA and CDR2 SQIVND (reference sequence). This CDR3 comprises 13 residues. The CDR3 spells CASSIGQVETQYF. In DNA form, the CDR3 reads TGTGCCAGTAGTATAGGTCAGGTCGAGACCCAGTACTTC.

This clone was counted between two and nine times. The chain combines TRBV5-1 with TRBJ2-3; a possible D gene is TRBD1 (6 bases). Between the trimmed V and J ends, which lost 6 bases and 5 bases, there was a span of 13 bases. Germline values: CDR1 SGHRS, CDR2 YFSETQ. The CDR3 has 13 amino acids. Here the CDR3 DNA reads TGCGCCAGCACTCTGGGACACGGAGATACGCAGTATTTT. Its translation: CASTLGHGDTQYF.

This clone was seen a handful of times. The genes are TRBV4-1 and TRBJ1-1; D unresolved. CDR1 MGHRA and CDR2 YSYEKL come from the germline V gene. This CDR3 has 15 amino acids. V gave up 1 base and J gave up 0 bases, with 9 bases separating them. CDR3 region: CASSQGVRLNTEAFF. CDR3 bases: TGCGCCAGCAGCCAAGGGGTCAGGCTGAACACTGAAGCTTTCTTT.

This clone occurred a few times. The chain has TRBV6-5 and TRBJ2-1; 9 positions match TRBD2. Germline V gene data show CDR1 as MNHEY and CDR2 as SVGAGI. The CDR3 spans 15 residues. Germline trimming cut 0 bases from V and 7 bases from J; bases unmatched to any gene: 4. Written as DNA, the CDR3 is TGTGCCAGCAGTTACTCTAGCGGGAGTTCAAATGAGCAGTTCTTC. This codes for CASSYSSGSSNEQFF.

The chain uses TRBV6-1 and TRBJ2-7; no firm D call. The CDR3 loop spans 13 amino acids. V was trimmed by 7 bases and J by 0 bases, leaving 10 bases between them. Germline V gives CDR1 MNHNS, CDR2 SASEGT. CDR3 amino acids: CASIPGLSYEQYF. In DNA form, the CDR3 reads TGTGCCAGCATCCCGGGTCTCTCCTACGAGCAGTACTTC.

Only a few counts were recorded for this clone. The CDR3 bases are TGTGCCAGCAGTGATTCCGGTCCGACAGATACGCAGTATTTT. Encoded protein: CASSDSGPTDTQYF. The genes are TRBV25-1 and TRBJ2-3; D remains unclear. Trimming took 3 bases from V and 3 from J, leaving 10 bases between them. The CDR3 spans 14 residues. Germline V gene lookup returns CDR1 MGHDK and CDR2 SYGVNS.